The 15 T cell receptor beta chains below were found in one sample sequenced in a study of cytomegalovirus exposure and HLA in healthy donors. Primers included in the PCR were 60 Vbeta and 13 Jbeta primers. Using immunoSEQ multiplex PCR, the repertoire was profiled, and TCRdb retains in-frame clones only, with some absent. The record lists approximately 58,000 clones, of which the ten most abundant hold 4% to 5.5%. The sample was PBMCs. All receptors come from a young man in good health and CMV-seropositive.

The chain employs TRBV4-2 and TRBJ1-5; TRBD1 matches 8 bases. The junction had 6 bases not matched to a gene; V was cut back by 3 bases and J by 5 bases. This CDR3 spans 15 amino acids. Germline V gene data show CDR1 as LGHNA and CDR2 as YNFKEQ. The CDR3 region has the DNA TGTGCCAGCAGCCAGGACCTGACAGGGGATCAGCCCCAGCATTTT. It yields the protein CASSQDLTGDQPQHF.

The chain uses TRBV29-1 and TRBJ2-1; D remains ambiguous. The CDR3 has 11 amino acids. V lost 4 bases and J lost 8, with 9 bases in between. Germline assignment: CDR1 SQVTM and CDR2 ANQGSEA. The CDR3 loop is CSVGSVDEQFF. The CDR3 DNA reads as TGCAGCGTTGGTAGTGTGGATGAGCAGTTCTTC.

The chain couples TRBV7-3 to TRBJ2-1; TRBD2 agrees at 8 bases. The CDR3 has 16 amino acids. The V gene end was trimmed by 6 bases and the J gene end by 5 bases; junction bases not matched to a gene: 12. Germline-derived CDR1 and CDR2 are SGHTA and FQGTGA. The CDR3 nucleotides are TGTGCCAGCAGTCCCAGCGGGAGCGGGGGCCACAATGAGCAGTTCTTC. Translation gives CASSPSGSGGHNEQFF.

This chain links TRBV7-9 with TRBJ2-7; no clear D. CDR1 SEHNR and CDR2 FQNEAQ come from the germline V gene (reference sequence). This CDR3 is 13 amino acids long. Trimming took off 2 bases at V and 1 base at J, with 6 bases between the two ends. This CDR3 reads CASSLTPSYEQYF. The CDR3 bases are TGTGCCAGCAGCTTAACACCTTCCTACGAGCAGTACTTC.

The chain combines TRBV7-9 with TRBJ2-1; TRBD2 might be the D (5 bases). The germline V and J ends were trimmed by 7 bases and 8 bases, with 21 bases remaining between them. The CDR3 is 15 amino acids. CDR1 SEHNR and CDR2 FQNEAQ come from the germline V gene (reference sequence). In DNA, the CDR3 is TGTGCCAGCACCCCCTCTGGAGGTGGGGTCCATGAGCAGTTCTTC. Protein: CASTPSGGGVHEQFF.

The chain recombines TRBV11-3 with TRBJ2-7, with 8 bases lining up with TRBD2. This CDR3 contains 13 residues. V was pared by 5 bases and J by 6 bases, with 6 bases of the junction left unmatched. Germline values: CDR1 SGHNT, CDR2 YENEEA. The CDR3 spells CASSQAGAREQYF. DNA of the CDR3: TGTGCCAGCAGCCAAGCGGGAGCCCGCGAGCAGTACTTC.

The J gene is TRBJ2-1, the V gene TRBV30; 9 positions match TRBD2. There are 15 residues in the CDR3. V trimming: 4 bases; J trimming: 5 bases; junction bases outside the gene matches: 9. CDR1 is GTSNPN, CDR2 SVGIG, per germline (reference sequence). The CDR3 protein is CAWNPAGGLDNEQFF. DNA for the CDR3: TGTGCCTGGAATCCAGCGGGGGGCCTAGACAATGAGCAGTTCTTC.

The CDR3 spells CASRPPSGTGREKLFF. The DNA for the CDR3 is TGCGCCAGCAGGCCGCCCTCCGGGACAGGAAGGGAAAAACTGTTTTTT. The rearrangement joins TRBV4-1 to TRBJ1-4; TRBD1 matches 8 bases. This CDR3 is 16 amino acids long. The germline V gene encodes CDR1 MGHRA and CDR2 YSYEKL. Trimming at V came to 6 bases and at J to 8 bases, leaving 14 bases not matched to a gene.

The chain joins TRBV2 to TRBJ2-7, with 7 bases identical to TRBD1. This CDR3 region has 16 residues. V lost 3 bases, J lost 3 bases, and 11 bases stayed unmatched. Germline values: CDR1 SNHLY, CDR2 FYNNEI. CDR3 residues: CASSETLGQRDYEQYF. CDR3 sequence (DNA): TGTGCCAGCAGTGAGACGTTGGGACAGAGAGACTACGAGCAGTACTTC.

The CDR3 is CASSNGVSYEQYF. CDR3 DNA: TGTGCCAGTAGTAACGGGGTTTCCTACGAGCAGTACTTC. V usage is TRBV19 and J usage is TRBJ2-7, with D possibly TRBD2 on 5 matching bases. This CDR3 contains 13 residues. Germline assignment: CDR1 LNHDA and CDR2 SQIVND (reference sequence). V was pared by 4 bases and J by 1 base, with 8 bases between.

The chain carries TRBV6-6 and TRBJ2-7; 8 bases fit TRBD1. This CDR3 comprises 14 residues. V shed 5 bases, J shed 2 bases, and the junction held 5 bases outside the gene matches. Germline V gene data show CDR1 as MNHNY and CDR2 as SVGAGI (reference sequence). CDR3 loop: CASSRQGTTYEQYF. In DNA form, the CDR3 reads TGTGCCAGCAGTCGACAGGGGACCACCTACGAGCAGTACTTC.

CDR3 DNA: TGCACCAGCAGCCAGAGGGGGCGTTCCTACAATGAGCAGTTCTTC. Translated: CTSSQRGRSYNEQFF. This chain links TRBV1 with TRBJ2-1; TRBD1, the table's D call, was not compared with the DNA. TRBV1 is shown as a pseudogene. The CDR3 extends over 15 amino acids.

The chain is built from TRBV6-5 and TRBJ2-7; possibly TRBD1 for D (5 bases). The CDR3 totals 13 residues. Germline assignment: CDR1 MNHEY and CDR2 SVGAGI. V lost 6 bases, J lost 5 bases, and 14 bases lay in between. The CDR3 region has the DNA TGTGCCAGCAGCCCAGGGTTACGTAACGAGCAGTACTTC. Protein: CASSPGLRNEQYF.

The genes are TRBV7-8 and TRBJ2-7; 13 bases map to TRBD2. CDR1 is SGHVS, CDR2 FQNEAQ, per germline. V shed 5 bases and J 0 bases; nucleotides not matched to a gene: 10. There are 18 residues in the CDR3. CDR3 amino acids: CASSVRTSGGLSSYEQYF. In nucleotides, the CDR3 is TGTGCCAGCAGCGTGCGGACTAGCGGGGGACTTAGCTCCTACGAGCAGTACTTC.

The rearrangement links TRBV10-3 to TRBJ2-7; 9 bases agree with TRBD1. The V and J ends lost 7 bases and 0 bases, in that order; junction bases with no gene match: 1. The CDR3 loop spans 13 amino acids. CDR1 and CDR2 from the germline V gene are ENHRY and SYGVKD. The CDR3 spells CAIKGQGSYEQYF. The CDR3 bases are TGTGCCATCAAGGGACAGGGCTCCTACGAGCAGTACTTC.